The T cell receptor (beta chain) under discussion was sequenced for a study of CD8+CD57+ T cells in acquired aplastic anemia. Study information: Isolated CD4+ and CD8+ cells, once sorted, yielded DNA averaging roughly 3 ug.

The study's findings and limits: Statistical testing detected no significant gap in CD8+ Simpson's diversity between patients and controls. The number of CD8+ CDR3 sequences shared by patients and controls was around 30.

The CDR3 extends over 16 amino acids. Germline values: CDR1 SGHVS, CDR2 FQNEAQ. J gave up 5 bases and V 4 bases, and 13 bases lay outside the gene matches. A remark on this clonotype: Its cognate antigen is unknown.

Researchers used genomic DNA as the template to profile TCR beta VDJ and CDR3. TCRdb processed the reads anew with MiXCR; each CDR3 protein has one entry. Here the sample spans under 200,000 distinct CDR3 sequences, around half being singletons. By flow cytometry, patients selected for sequencing had shown an expansion of CD8+CD57+ cells. Each patient had severe acquired aplastic anemia. The receptor was isolated from a human donor with aplastic anemia. The sample consisted of sorted CD4+, CD8+, or CD8+CD57+ T cells (not recorded which) from PBMCs. The V gene is TRBV7-8, the J gene TRBJ2-5; 7 positions match TRBD2. CDR3 nucleotides: TGTGCCAGCAGCTCTCGACTGGGAGGGCAATCGGAGACCCAGTACTTC. This translates into CASSSRLGGQSETQYF.